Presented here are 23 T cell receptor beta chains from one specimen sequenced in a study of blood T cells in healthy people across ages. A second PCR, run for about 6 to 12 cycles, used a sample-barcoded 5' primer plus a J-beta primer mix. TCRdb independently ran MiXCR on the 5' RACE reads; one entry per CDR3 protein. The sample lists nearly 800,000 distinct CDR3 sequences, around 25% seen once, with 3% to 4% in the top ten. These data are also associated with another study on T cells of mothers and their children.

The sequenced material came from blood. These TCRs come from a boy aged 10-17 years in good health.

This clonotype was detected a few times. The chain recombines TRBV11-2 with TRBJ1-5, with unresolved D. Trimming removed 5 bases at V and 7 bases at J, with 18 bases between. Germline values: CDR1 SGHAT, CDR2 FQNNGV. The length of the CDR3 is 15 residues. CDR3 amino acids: CASSNVKGLGQPQHF. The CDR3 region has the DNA TGTGCCAGCAGCAACGTCAAGGGCCTCGGACAGCCCCAGCATTTT.

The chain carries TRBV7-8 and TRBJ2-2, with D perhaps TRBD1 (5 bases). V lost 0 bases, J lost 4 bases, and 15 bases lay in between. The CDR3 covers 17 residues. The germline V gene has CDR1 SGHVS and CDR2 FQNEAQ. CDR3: CASSLALLGRLTGELFF. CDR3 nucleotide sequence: TGTGCCAGCAGCTTAGCGCTCTTGGGGCGACTCACCGGGGAGCTGTTTTTT.

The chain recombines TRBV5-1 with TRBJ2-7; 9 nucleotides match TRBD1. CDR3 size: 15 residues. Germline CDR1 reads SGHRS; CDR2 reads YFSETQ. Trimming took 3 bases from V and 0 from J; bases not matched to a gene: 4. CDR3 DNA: TGCGCCAGCAGCTGGGACAGGGTCAACTCCTACGAGCAGTACTTC. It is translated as CASSWDRVNSYEQYF.

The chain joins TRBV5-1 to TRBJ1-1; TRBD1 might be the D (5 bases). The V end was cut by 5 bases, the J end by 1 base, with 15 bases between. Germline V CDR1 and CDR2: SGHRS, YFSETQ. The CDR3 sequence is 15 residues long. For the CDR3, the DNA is TGCGCCAGCAGGCCCGAGGGGAGATGGAACACTGAAGCTTTCTTT. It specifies CASRPEGRWNTEAFF.

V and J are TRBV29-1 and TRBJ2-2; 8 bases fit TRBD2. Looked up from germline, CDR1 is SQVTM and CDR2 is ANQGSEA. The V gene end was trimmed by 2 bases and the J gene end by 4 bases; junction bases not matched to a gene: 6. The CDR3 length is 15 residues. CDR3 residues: CSVEPSGSVTGELFF. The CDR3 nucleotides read TGCAGCGTTGAACCGAGCGGGAGTGTCACCGGGGAGCTGTTTTTT.

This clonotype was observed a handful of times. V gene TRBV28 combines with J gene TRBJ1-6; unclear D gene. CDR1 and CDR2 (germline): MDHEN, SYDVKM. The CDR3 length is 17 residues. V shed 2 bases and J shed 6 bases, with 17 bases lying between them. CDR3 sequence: CASSLAGLGQANSPLHF. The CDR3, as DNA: TGTGCCAGCAGTTTAGCGGGCCTAGGCCAGGCTAATTCACCCCTCCACTTT.

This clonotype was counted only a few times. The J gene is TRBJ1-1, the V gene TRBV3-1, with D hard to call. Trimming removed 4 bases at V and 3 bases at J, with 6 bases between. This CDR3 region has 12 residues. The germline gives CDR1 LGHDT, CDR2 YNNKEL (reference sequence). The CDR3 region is CASSLRYTEAFF. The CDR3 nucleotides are TGTGCCAGCAGCCTCCGCTACACTGAAGCTTTCTTT.

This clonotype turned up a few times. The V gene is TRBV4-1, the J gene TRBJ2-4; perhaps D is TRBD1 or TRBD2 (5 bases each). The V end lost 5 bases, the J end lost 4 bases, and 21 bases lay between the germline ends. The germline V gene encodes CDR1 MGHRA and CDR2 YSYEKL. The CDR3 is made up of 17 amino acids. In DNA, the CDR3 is TGCGCCAGCAGCGACGGGTCGGCCTATGGGGGTAAAAACATTCAGTACTTC. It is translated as CASSDGSAYGGKNIQYF.

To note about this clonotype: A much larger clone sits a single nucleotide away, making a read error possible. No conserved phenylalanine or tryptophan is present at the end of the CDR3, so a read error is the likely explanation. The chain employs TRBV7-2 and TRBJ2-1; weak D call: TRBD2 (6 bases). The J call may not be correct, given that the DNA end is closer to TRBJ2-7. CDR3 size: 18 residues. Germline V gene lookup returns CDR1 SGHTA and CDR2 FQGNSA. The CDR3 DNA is TGTGCCAGCAGCTTGTTTCCTAGGGAGACTAGAGCTAACTACGAGCAGTACCTC. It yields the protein CASSLFPRETRANYEQYL.

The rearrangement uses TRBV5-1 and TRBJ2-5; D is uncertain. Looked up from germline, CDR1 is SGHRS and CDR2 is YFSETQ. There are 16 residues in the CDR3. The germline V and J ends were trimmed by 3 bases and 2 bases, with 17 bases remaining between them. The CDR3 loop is CASSSPIGALQETQYF. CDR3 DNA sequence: TGCGCCAGCAGCTCCCCTATTGGAGCACTACAAGAGACCCAGTACTTC.

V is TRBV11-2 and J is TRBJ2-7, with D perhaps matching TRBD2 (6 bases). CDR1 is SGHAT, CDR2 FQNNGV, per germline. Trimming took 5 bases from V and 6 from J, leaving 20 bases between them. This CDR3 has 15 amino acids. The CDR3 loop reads CASSNTAEGFREQYF. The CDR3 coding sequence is TGTGCCAGCAGCAATACCGCGGAGGGGTTTCGCGAGCAGTACTTC.

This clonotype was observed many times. CDR3 nucleotide sequence: TGTGCCAGCAGCTTAGGACAGGGAGTGTACTTC. Translating gives CASSLGQGVYF. V is TRBV7-2 and J is TRBJ2-5; TRBD1 matches at 7 bases. The CDR3 loop spans 11 amino acids. Germline V gives CDR1 SGHTA, CDR2 FQGNSA. Trimming took 1 base from V and 13 from J; bases not matched to a gene: 3.

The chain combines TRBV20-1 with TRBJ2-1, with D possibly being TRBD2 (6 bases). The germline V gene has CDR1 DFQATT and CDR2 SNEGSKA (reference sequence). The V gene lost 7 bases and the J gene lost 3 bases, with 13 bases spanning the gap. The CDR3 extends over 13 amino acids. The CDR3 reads CSGEAGDYNEQFF. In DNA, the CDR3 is TGCAGTGGGGAGGCAGGCGACTACAATGAGCAGTTCTTC.

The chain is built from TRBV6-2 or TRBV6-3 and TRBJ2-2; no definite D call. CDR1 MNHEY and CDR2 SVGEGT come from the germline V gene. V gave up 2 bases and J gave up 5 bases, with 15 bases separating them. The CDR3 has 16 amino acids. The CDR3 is CASSYRYDTRTGELFF. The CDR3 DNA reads TGTGCCAGCAGTTACCGATACGACACCAGAACCGGGGAGCTGTTTTTT.

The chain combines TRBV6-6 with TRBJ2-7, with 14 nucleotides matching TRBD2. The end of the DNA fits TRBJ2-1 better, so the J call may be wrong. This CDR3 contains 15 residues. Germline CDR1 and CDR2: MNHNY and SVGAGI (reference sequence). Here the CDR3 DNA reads TGTGCCAGCACCCTCGGGACTAGCGGGAGTGCTGAGCAGTTCTTC. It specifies CASTLGTSGSAEQFF.

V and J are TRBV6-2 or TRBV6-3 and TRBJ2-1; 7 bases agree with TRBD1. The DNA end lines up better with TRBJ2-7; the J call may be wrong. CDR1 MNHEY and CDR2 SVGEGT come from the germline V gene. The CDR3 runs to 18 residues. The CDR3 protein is CASSPVLRGGQGRYEQYF. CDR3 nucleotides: TGTGCCAGCAGTCCCGTCCTCCGAGGGGGCCAAGGGCGCTACGAGCAGTACTTC.

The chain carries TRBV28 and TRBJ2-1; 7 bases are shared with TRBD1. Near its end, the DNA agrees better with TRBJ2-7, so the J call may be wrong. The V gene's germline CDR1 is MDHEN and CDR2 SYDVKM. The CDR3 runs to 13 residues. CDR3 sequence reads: CASSFTGVDEQYF. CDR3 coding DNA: TGTGCCAGCAGTTTTACAGGGGTGGACGAGCAGTACTTC.

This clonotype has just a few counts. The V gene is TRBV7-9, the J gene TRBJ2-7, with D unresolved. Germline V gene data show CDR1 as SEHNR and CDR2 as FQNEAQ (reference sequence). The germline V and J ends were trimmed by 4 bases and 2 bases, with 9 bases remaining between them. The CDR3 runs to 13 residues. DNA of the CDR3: TGTGCCAGCAGCTCCGTTAACCCCTACGAGCAGTACTTC. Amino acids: CASSSVNPYEQYF.

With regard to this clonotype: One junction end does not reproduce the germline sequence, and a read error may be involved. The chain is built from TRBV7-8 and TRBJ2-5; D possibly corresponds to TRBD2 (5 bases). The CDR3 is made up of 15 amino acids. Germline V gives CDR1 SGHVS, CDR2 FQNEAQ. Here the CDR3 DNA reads TGTGCCAGCAGCTCCACCACCTACATTAGGGAGACCCAATACTTC. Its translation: CASSSTTYIRETQYF.

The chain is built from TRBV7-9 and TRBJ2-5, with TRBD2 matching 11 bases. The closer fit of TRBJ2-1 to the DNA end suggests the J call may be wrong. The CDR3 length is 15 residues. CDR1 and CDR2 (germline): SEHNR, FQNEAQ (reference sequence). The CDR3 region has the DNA TGTGCCAGCAGCTTAGATAGCGGGGGGGCTCGGGAGCAGTTCTTC. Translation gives CASSLDSGGAREQFF.

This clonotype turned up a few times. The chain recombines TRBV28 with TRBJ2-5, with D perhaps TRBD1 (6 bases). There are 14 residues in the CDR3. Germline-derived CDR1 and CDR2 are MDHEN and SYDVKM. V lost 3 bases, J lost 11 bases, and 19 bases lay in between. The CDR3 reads CASSFEGDPGEQYF. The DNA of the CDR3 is TGTGCCAGCAGTTTTGAGGGGGACCCTGGGGAGCAGTACTTC.

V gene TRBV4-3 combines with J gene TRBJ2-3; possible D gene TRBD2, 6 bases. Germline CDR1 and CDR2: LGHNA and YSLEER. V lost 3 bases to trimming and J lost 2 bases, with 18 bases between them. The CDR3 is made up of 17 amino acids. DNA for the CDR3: TGCGCCAGCAGCCATCCCCAGGAGGGCCTACACACAGATACGCAGTATTTT. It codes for CASSHPQEGLHTDTQYF.

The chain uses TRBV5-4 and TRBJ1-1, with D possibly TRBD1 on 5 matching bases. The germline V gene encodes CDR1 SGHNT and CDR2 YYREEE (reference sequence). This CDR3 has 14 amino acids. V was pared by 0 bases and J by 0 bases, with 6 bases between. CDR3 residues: CASSLDRLNTEAFF. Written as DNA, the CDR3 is TGTGCCAGCAGCTTGGACAGGTTGAACACTGAAGCTTTCTTT.